This T cell receptor beta chain is drawn from a study of T cell repertoires in cytomegalovirus infection. About the study: Researchers turned to recently identified HLA-C-restricted CMV epitopes as well as well-studied HLA-B-restricted ones. Indications came from public TCR beta signatures; they pointed to CMV infection and to a matching HLA type.

The CDR3 has 17 amino acids. The germline V and J ends were trimmed by 1 base and 0 bases, with 13 bases remaining between them. Points from the study as a whole: HLA-C-restricted CMV-specific TCR beta clonotypes prevailed in the ex vivo response.

In TCRdb, the reads were re-called with MiXCR into one record per CDR3 protein. The sample lists around 430,000 distinct CDR3 sequences; about two fifths were seen once. This clonotype showed up just a few times. The target antigen is unknown. The receptor was isolated from a human donor in good health (CMV status not recorded). Some clones in this sample may be carry-over from other donors' samples. The chain recombines TRBV12-3 or TRBV12-4 with TRBJ1-5; the D gene is possibly TRBD1 (5 bases). The sample in question was cultured PBMCs, obtained from culture after CMV antigen stimulation. CDR3 residues: CASSLGQGTYSNQPQHF. Written as DNA, the CDR3 is TGTGCCAGCAGTTTAGGGCAGGGAACATATAGCAATCAGCCCCAGCATTTT.